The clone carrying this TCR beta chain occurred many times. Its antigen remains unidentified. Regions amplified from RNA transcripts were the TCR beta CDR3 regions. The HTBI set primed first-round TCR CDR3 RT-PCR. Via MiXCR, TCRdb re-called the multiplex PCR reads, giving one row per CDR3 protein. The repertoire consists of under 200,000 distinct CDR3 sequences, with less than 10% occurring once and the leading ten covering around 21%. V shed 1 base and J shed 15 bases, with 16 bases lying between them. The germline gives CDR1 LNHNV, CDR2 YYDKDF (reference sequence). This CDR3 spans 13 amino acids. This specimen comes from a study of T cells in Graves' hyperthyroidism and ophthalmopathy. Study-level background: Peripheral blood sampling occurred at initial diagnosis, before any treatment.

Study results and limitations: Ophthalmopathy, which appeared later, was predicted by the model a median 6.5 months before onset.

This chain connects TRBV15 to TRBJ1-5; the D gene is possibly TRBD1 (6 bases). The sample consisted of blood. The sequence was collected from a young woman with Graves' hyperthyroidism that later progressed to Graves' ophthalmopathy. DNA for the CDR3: TGTGCCACCAGCAGAGGCCGGGACATCGAGCGGCATTTT. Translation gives CATSRGRDIERHF.